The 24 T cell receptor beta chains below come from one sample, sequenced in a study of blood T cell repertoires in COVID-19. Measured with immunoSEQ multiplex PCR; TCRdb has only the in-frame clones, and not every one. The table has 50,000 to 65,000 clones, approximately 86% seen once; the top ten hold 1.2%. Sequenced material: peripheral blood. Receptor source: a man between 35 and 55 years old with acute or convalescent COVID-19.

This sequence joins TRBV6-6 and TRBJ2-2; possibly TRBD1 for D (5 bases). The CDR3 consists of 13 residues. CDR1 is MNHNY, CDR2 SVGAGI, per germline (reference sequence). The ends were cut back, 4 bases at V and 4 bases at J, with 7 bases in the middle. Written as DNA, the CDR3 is TGTGCCAGCAGTTCAGGGATCACCGGGGAGCTGTTTTTT. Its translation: CASSSGITGELFF.

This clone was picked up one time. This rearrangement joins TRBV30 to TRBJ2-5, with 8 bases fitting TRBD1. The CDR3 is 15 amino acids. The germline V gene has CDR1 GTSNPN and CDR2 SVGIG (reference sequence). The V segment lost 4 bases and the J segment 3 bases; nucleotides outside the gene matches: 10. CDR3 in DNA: TGTGCCTGGAACCCCGGACAGGGTGGTAAAGAGACCCAGTACTTC. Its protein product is CAWNPGQGGKETQYF.

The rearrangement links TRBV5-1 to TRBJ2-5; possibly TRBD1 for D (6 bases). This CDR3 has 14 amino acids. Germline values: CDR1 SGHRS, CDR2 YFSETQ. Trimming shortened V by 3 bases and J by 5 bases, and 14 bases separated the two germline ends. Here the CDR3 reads CASSYLGAQETQYF. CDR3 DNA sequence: TGCGCCAGCAGCTACTTGGGGGCGCAGGAGACCCAGTACTTC. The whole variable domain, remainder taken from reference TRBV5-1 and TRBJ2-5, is KAGVTQTPRYLIKTRGQQVTLSCSPISGHRSVSWYQQTPGQGLQFLFEYFSETQRNKGNFPGRFSGRQFSNSRSEMNVSTLELGDSALYLCASSYLGAQETQYFGPGTRLLVL.

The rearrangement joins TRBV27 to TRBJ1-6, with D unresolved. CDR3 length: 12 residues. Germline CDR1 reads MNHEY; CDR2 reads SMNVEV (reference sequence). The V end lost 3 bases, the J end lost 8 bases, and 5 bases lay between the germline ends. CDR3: CASSFGHSPLHF. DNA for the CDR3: TGTGCCAGCAGTTTTGGGCATTCACCCCTCCACTTT.

CDR3: CATSSRTGGSYNSPLHF. CDR3 nucleotides: TGTGCCACCAGCAGCCGCACAGGGGGATCCTATAATTCACCCCTCCACTTT. The V call is TRBV15, the J call TRBJ1-6; 8 bases are a match to TRBD1. The CDR3 loop spans 17 amino acids. In germline, CDR1 is LNHNV, CDR2 YYDKDF (reference sequence). Trimming cost V 3 bases and J 1 base; bases outside gene matches: 5.

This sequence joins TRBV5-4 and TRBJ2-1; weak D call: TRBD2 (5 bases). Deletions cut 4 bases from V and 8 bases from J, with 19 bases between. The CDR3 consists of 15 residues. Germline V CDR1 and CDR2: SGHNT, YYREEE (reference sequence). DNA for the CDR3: TGTGCCAGCAGCAAAGGGCCGGGATCAGTCGATGAGCAGTTCTTC. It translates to CASSKGPGSVDEQFF.

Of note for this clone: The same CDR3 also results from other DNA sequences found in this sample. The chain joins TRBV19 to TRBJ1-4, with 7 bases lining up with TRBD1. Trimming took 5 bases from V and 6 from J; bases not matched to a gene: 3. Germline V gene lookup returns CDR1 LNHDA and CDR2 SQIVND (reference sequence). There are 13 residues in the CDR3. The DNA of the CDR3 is TGTGCCAGTAGTGAGGGGACAGATGAAAAACTGTTTTTT. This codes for CASSEGTDEKLFF.

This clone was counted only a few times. CDR3 coding DNA: TGTGCCAGCAGCTTTTACCGGGGTAGGGAGCTGTTTTTT. This sequence encodes CASSFYRGRELFF. The genes are TRBV5-8 and TRBJ2-2; a weak D match, TRBD2 (5 bases). The CDR3 is 13 residues long. Germline CDR1 SGHTS, CDR2 YDEGEE. Trimming stripped 2 bases from V and 9 bases from J, with 11 bases between.

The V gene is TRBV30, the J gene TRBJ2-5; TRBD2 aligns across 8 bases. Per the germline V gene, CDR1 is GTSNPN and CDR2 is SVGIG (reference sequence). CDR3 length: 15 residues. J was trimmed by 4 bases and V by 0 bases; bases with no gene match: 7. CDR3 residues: CAWSVPAAGGETQYF. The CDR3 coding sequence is TGTGCCTGGAGTGTCCCAGCCGCGGGGGGAGAGACCCAGTACTTC.

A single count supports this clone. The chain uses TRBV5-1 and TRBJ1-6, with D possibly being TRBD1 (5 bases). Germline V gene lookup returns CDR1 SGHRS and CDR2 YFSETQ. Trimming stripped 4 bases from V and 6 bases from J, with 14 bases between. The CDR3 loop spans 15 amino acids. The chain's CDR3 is CASSLSQGSNSPLHF. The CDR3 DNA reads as TGCGCCAGCAGCCTCTCCCAGGGCTCTAATTCACCCCTCCACTTT.

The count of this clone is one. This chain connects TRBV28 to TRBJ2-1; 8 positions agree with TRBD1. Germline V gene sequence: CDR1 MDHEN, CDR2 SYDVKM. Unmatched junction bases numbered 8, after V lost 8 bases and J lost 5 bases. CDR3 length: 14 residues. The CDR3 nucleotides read TGTGCCAGCGATTCGGGACAGGTAAACAATGAGCAGTTCTTC. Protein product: CASDSGQVNNEQFF.

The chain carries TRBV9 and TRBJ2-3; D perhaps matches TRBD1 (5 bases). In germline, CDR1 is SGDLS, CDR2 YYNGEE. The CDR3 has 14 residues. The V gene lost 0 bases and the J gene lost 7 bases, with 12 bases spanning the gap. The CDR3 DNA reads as TGTGCCAGCAGCGTAGCTGGGGCTACGTATACGCAGTATTTT. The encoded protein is CASSVAGATYTQYF.

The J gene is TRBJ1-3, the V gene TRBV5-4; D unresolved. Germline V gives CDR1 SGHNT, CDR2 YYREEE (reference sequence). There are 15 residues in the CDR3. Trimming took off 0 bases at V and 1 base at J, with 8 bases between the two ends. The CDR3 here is CASSLDTGSGNTIYF. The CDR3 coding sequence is TGTGCCAGCAGCTTGGATACTGGTTCTGGAAACACCATATATTTT.

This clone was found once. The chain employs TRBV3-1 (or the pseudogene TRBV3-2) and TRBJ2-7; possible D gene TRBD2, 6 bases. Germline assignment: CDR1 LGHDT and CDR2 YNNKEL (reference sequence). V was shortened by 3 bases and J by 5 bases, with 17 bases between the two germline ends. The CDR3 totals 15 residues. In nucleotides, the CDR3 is TGTGCCAGCAGCCACTGGGTGTCGGGGGACCACGAGCAGTACTTC. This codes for CASSHWVSGDHEQYF.

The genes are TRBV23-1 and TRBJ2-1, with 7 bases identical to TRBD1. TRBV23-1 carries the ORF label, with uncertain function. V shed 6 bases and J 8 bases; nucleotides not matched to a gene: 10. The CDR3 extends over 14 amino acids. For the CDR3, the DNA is TGCGCCAGCAGCGCACGACAGGGTCTTTATGAGCAGTTCTTC. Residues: CASSARQGLYEQFF.

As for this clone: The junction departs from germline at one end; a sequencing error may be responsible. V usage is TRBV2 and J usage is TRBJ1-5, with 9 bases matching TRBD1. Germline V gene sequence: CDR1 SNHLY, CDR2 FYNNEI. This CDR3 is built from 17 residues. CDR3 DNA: TGTGCCAGCAGCGAAGAAGCCCTGGGGACAGGGTTTCAGCCCCAGCATTTT. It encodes CASSEEALGTGFQPQHF.

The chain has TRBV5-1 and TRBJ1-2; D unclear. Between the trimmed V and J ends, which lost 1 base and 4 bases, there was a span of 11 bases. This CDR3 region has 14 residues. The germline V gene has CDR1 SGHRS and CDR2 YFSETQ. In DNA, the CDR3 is TGCGCCAGCAGCTTGTCTTCAGGTACCTATGGCTACACCTTC. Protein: CASSLSSGTYGYTF.

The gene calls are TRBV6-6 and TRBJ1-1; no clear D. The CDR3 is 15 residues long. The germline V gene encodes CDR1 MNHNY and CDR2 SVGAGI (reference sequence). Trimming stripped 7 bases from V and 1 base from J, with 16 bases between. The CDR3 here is CASMREKAPNTEAFF. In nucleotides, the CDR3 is TGTGCCAGCATGAGGGAAAAGGCTCCGAACACTGAAGCTTTCTTT.

This CDR3 is CASTPTGSNNQPQHF. Here the CDR3 DNA reads TGTGCCAGTACCCCGACAGGCAGTAATAATCAGCCCCAGCATTTT. J is TRBJ1-5 and V is TRBV19; a weak D match, TRBD1 (6 bases). CDR1 and CDR2 (germline): LNHDA, SQIVND (reference sequence). There are 15 residues in the CDR3. V shed 7 bases and J shed 4 bases, with 17 bases lying between them.

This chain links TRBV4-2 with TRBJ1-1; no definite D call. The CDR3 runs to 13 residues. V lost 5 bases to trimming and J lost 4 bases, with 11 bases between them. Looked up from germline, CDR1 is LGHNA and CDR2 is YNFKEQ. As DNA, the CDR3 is TGTGCCAGCAGCTCTCGACAAGCCACTGAAGCTTTCTTT. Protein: CASSSRQATEAFF.

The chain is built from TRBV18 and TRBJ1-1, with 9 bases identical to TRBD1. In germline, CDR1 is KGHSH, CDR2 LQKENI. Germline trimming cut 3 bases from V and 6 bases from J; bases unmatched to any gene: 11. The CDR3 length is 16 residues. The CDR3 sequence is CASSPAYAGTGSEAFF. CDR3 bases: TGTGCCAGCTCACCCGCCTATGCCGGGACAGGGTCTGAAGCTTTCTTT.

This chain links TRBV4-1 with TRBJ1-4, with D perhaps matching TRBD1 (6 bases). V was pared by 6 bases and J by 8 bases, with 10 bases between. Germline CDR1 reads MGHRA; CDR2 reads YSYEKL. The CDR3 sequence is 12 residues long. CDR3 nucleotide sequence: TGCGCCAGCAGGAGCAGGGGCGAAAAACTGTTTTTT. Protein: CASRSRGEKLFF.

CDR3 sequence: CASSPRLEGEQYF. The CDR3 DNA reads TGTGCCAGCAGCCCGAGGTTAGAAGGCGAGCAGTACTTC. The gene calls are TRBV7-3 and TRBJ2-7, with D hard to call. The CDR3 has 13 residues. From germline, CDR1 is SGHTA and CDR2 FQGTGA. The ends were cut back, 5 bases at V and 6 bases at J, with 14 bases in the middle.

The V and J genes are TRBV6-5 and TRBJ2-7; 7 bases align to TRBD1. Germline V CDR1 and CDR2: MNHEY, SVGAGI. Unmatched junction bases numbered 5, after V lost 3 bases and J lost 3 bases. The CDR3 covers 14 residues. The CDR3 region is CASSYTGEIYEQYF. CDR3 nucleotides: TGTGCCAGCAGTTATACAGGGGAGATCTACGAGCAGTACTTC.